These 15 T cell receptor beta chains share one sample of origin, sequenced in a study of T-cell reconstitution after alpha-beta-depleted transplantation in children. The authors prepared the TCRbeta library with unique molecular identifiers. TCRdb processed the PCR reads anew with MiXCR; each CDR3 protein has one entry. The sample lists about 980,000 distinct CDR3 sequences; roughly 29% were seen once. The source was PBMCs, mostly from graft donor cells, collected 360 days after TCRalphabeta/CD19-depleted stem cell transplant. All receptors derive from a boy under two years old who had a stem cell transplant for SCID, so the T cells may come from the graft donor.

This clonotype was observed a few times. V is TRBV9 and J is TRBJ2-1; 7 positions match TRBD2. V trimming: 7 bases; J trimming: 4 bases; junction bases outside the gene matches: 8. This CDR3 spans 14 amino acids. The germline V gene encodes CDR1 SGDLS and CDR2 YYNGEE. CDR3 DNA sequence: TGTGCCAGCGGGGAGGGCAGGGATTACAATGAGCAGTTCTTC. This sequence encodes CASGEGRDYNEQFF.

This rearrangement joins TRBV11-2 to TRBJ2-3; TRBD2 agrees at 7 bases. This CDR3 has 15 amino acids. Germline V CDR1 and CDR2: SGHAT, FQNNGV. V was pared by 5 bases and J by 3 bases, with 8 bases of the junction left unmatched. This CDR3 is CASSALASGTDTQYF. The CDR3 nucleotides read TGTGCCAGCAGCGCACTAGCGAGCGGGACAGATACGCAGTATTTT.

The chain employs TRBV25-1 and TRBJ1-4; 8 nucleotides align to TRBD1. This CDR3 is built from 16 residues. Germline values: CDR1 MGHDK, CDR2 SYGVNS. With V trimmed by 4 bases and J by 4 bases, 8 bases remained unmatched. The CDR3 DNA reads TGTGCCAGCAGTGTTATAGGACAGGGAAGTAATGAAAAACTGTTTTTT. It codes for CASSVIGQGSNEKLFF.

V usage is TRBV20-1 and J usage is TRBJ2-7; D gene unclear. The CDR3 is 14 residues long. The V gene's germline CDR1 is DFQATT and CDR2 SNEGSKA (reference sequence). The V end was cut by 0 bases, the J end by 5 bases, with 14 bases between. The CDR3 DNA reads TGCAGTGCTAGAGATAGGATAGGGCACAACGAGCAGTACTTC. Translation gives CSARDRIGHNEQYF.

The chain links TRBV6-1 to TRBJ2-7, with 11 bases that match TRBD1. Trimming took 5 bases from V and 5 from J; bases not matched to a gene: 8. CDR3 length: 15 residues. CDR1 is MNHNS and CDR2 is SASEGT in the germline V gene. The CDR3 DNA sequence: TGTGCCAGCAGTCGACCGGGACAGGGGGTCAACGAGCAGTACTTC. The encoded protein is CASSRPGQGVNEQYF.

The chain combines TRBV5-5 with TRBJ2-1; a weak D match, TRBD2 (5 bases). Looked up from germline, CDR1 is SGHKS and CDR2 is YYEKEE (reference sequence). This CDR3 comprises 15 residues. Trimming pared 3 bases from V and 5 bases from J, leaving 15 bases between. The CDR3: CASSWGSGFNNEQFF. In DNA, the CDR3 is TGTGCCAGCAGCTGGGGAAGCGGATTTAACAATGAGCAGTTCTTC.

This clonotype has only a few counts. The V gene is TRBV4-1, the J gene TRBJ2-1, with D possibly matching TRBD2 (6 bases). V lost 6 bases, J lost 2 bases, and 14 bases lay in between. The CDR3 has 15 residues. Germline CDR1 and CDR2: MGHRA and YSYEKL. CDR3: CASRSRTTPYNEQFF. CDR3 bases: TGCGCCAGCAGGTCACGGACTACGCCCTACAATGAGCAGTTCTTC.

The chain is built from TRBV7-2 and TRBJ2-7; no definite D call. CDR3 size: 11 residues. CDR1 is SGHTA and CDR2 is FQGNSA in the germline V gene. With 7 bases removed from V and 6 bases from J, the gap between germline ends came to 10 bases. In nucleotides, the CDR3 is TGTGCCAGCAACCCCATTGGCGAGCAGTACTTC. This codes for CASNPIGEQYF.

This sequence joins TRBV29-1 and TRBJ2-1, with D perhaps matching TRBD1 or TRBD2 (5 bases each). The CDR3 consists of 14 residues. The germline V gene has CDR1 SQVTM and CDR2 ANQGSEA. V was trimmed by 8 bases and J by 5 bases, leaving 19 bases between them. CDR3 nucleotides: TGCAGCATGCCCCAAGAGGGGCCAAACAATGAGCAGTTCTTC. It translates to CSMPQEGPNNEQFF.

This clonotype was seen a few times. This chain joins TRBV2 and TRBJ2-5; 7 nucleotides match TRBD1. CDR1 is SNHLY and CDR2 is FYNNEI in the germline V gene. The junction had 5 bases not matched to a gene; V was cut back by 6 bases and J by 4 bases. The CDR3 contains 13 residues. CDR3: CASRPDRAETQYF. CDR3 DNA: TGTGCCAGCAGACCTGACAGGGCAGAGACCCAGTACTTC.

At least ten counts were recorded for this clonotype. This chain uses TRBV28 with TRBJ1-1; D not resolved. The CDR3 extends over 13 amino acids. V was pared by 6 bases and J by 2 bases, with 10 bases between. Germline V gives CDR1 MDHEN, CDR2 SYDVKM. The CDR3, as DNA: TGTGCCAGCAGCCCCCCATTTAACACTGAAGCTTTCTTT. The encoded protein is CASSPPFNTEAFF.

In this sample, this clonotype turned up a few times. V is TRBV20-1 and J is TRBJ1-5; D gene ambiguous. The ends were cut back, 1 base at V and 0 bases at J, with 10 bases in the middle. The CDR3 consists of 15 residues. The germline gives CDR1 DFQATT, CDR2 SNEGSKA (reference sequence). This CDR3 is CSARAAAYSNQPQHF. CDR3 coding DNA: TGCAGTGCTAGAGCGGCAGCGTATAGCAATCAGCCCCAGCATTTT.

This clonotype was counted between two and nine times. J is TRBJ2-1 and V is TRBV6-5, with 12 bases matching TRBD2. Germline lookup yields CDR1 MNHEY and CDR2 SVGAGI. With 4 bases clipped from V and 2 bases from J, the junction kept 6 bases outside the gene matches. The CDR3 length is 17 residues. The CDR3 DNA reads TGTGCCAGCAGTTTCAACGGACTAGCGGGGACCTACAATGAGCAGTTCTTC. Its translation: CASSFNGLAGTYNEQFF.

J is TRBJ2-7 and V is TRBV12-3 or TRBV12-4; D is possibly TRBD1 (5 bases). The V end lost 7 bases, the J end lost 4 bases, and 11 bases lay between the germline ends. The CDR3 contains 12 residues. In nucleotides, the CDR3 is TGTGCCAGCACAGGGAACGGGTACGAGCAGTACTTC. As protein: CASTGNGYEQYF.

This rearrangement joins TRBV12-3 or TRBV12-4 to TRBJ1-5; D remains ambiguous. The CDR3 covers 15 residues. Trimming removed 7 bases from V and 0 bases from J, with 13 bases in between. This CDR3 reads CASIVSGNSNQPQHF. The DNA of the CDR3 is TGTGCCAGCATAGTTTCAGGCAATAGCAATCAGCCCCAGCATTTT.